Below are 13 T cell receptor beta chains sequenced from a single sample in a study of STAT5B mutations in CD4+ large granular lymphocyte leukemia. Sequencing was performed with immunoSEQ multiplex PCR; in TCRdb, only in-frame clones are kept and a portion is missing. The table lists roughly 30,000 clones, 65% to 80% of them singletons, with about 6% in the top ten. The specimen was CD4+ T cells from blood buffy coats. These receptors came from a human donor in good health.

The chain joins TRBV28 to TRBJ1-5; D is uncertain. Germline CDR1 reads MDHEN; CDR2 reads SYDVKM. Trimming shortened V by 2 bases and J by 0 bases, and 8 bases separated the two germline ends. This CDR3 is built from 15 residues. CDR3 sequence: CASSLPGNSNQPQHF. CDR3 nucleotides: TGTGCCAGCAGTTTACCAGGCAATAGCAATCAGCCCCAGCATTTT. Supplemented by reference TRBV28 and TRBJ1-5, the full variable domain reads DVKVTQSSRYLVKRTGEKVFLECVQDMDHENMFWYRQDPGLGLRLIYFSYDVKMKEKGDIPEGYSVSREKKERFSLILESASTNQTSMYLCASSLPGNSNQPQHFGDGTRLSIL.

The V gene is TRBV5-1, the J gene TRBJ2-6, with 8 bases matching TRBD1. Trimming at V came to 3 bases and at J to 0 bases, leaving 8 bases not matched to a gene. The CDR3 consists of 18 residues. Germline V gene sequence: CDR1 SGHRS, CDR2 YFSETQ. DNA of the CDR3: TGCGCCAGCAGCTACGCCGGGACAGGTGGCTCTGGGGCCAACGTCCTGACTTTC. This codes for CASSYAGTGGSGANVLTF.

This chain joins TRBV7-9 and TRBJ2-7; TRBD2 agrees at 9 bases. This CDR3 has 14 residues. The trim removed 5 bases at V and 2 bases at J, leaving 4 bases unmatched. Germline assignment: CDR1 SEHNR and CDR2 FQNEAQ (reference sequence). The CDR3 DNA reads TGTGCCAGCAGCGAGCGGGGGGCTACCTACGAGCAGTACTTC. Protein: CASSERGATYEQYF.

The V gene is TRBV10-3, the J gene TRBJ2-7; D may be TRBD1 or TRBD2 (6 bases each). CDR3 length: 14 amino acids. Per germline, CDR1 ENHRY and CDR2 SYGVKD. V was trimmed by 5 bases and J by 1 base, leaving 12 bases between them. This CDR3 is CAISKGGISYEQYV. DNA for the CDR3: TGTGCCATCAGTAAAGGGGGGATTTCCTACGAGCAGTACGTC.

The V gene is TRBV7-2, the J gene TRBJ2-2; no definite D call. The ends were cut back, 3 bases at V and 0 bases at J, with 5 bases in the middle. The CDR3 is made up of 14 amino acids. Germline V lookup: CDR1 SGHTA, CDR2 FQGNSA. DNA of the CDR3: TGTGCCAGCAGCTTTTTTACGAACACCGGGGAGCTGTTTTTT. This translates into CASSFFTNTGELFF. Full variable domain (remainder filled in from reference TRBV7-2 and TRBJ2-2): GAGVSQSPSNKVTEKGKDVELRCDPISGHTALYWYRQSLGQGLEFLIYFQGNSAPDKSGLPSDRFSAERTGGSVSTLTIQRTQQEDSAVYLCASSFFTNTGELFFGEGSRLTVL.

This clone was seen just once. The J gene is TRBJ1-6, the V gene TRBV5-1, with D hard to call. The CDR3 has 19 amino acids. Germline CDR1 and CDR2: SGHRS and YFSETQ. V lost 0 bases and J 0 bases, leaving 16 bases between the germline ends. CDR3 sequence: CASSLGPMTRSSYNSPLHF. Written as DNA, the CDR3 is TGCGCCAGCAGCTTGGGGCCCATGACGAGGAGCTCCTATAATTCACCCCTCCACTTT.

This clone was seen only once. This rearrangement joins TRBV5-1 to TRBJ1-4; D is ambiguous. The V and J ends lost 0 bases and 1 base respectively, with 4 bases between them. This CDR3 is built from 14 residues. The germline V gene has CDR1 SGHRS and CDR2 YFSETQ. In nucleotides, the CDR3 is TGCGCCAGCAGCTTGGGGCGAACTAATGAAAAACTGTTTTTT. Its protein is CASSLGRTNEKLFF.

V gene TRBV7-2 combines with J gene TRBJ2-1; tentatively, D is TRBD1 (5 bases). This CDR3 has 13 amino acids. CDR1 and CDR2 (germline): SGHTA, FQGNSA. V was pared by 1 base and J by 7 bases, with 8 bases between. The CDR3 protein is CASSLVGRNEQFF. DNA of the CDR3: TGTGCCAGCAGCTTAGTGGGGCGTAATGAGCAGTTCTTC.

This chain connects TRBV4-3 to TRBJ2-1, with 10 nucleotides matching TRBD2. The CDR3 loop spans 16 amino acids. The V segment lost 0 bases and the J segment 9 bases; nucleotides outside the gene matches: 8. Per the germline V gene, CDR1 is LGHNA and CDR2 is YSLEER. The CDR3 here is CASSQESAGGPREQFF. CDR3 coding DNA: TGCGCCAGCAGCCAAGAGTCAGCGGGGGGGCCTCGTGAGCAGTTCTTC.

A single count supports this clone. This CDR3 reads CASSLGGLGEKLFF. The CDR3 DNA reads as TGCGCCAGCAGCTTGGGCGGCCTTGGGGAAAAACTGTTTTTT. This chain uses TRBV5-1 with TRBJ1-4; D uncertain. The V end lost 0 bases, the J end lost 8 bases, and 11 bases lay between the germline ends. The CDR3 extends over 14 amino acids. Germline V gene data show CDR1 as SGHRS and CDR2 as YFSETQ.

This clone was found once. The V gene is TRBV7-2, the J gene TRBJ1-2, with D possibly being TRBD1 (5 bases). There are 14 residues in the CDR3. Germline V gene lookup returns CDR1 SGHTA and CDR2 FQGNSA. Between the trimmed V and J ends, which lost 0 bases and 8 bases, there was a span of 13 bases. The CDR3 sequence: CASSLAGDRGGYTF. DNA for the CDR3: TGTGCCAGCAGCTTAGCAGGGGATCGAGGCGGCTACACCTTC.

This chain uses TRBV23-1 with TRBJ2-5; D call uncertain. TRBV23-1 is given ORF status, its function remaining uncertain. Between the trimmed V and J ends, which lost 8 bases and 2 bases, there was a span of 12 bases. The CDR3 runs to 13 residues. CDR3 nucleotides: TGCGCCAGCTCAACGAGGAGTCAAGAGACCCAGTACTTC. Encoded protein: CASSTRSQETQYF.

The chain is built from TRBV6-5 and TRBJ2-7; D call uncertain. The CDR3 is made up of 15 amino acids. Germline V lookup: CDR1 MNHEY, CDR2 SVGAGI. Trimming left V 0 bases short and J 3 bases short, with 12 bases between. CDR3 sequence (DNA): TGTGCCAGCAGTTACTCGAGCCTAGTAGTCTACGAGCAGTACTTC. Its protein is CASSYSSLVVYEQYF.